These 30 T cell receptor beta chains originate from one sample sequenced in a study of vaccination and CD4 T cells after COVID-19. Their specific antigens are unknown. The treatment here: roughly 10-day PBMC culture with coronavirus spike peptide pools or control peptides (ViraFEST assay). Harvesting of the unexposed donor's CD4+ T cells predated the COVID-19 pandemic (2011-2018). The Oncomine TCR Beta short-read assay was what sequenced the DNA obtained from cultured CD4+ T cells. TCRdb ran MiXCR on the PCR reads and lists one entry per CDR3 protein. This sample has just over 7,000 distinct CDR3 sequences, with 43% found just once. Sequencing was carried out using CD4+ T cells from blood, cultured in vitro. These receptor sequences come from a human donor in good health.

The chain has TRBV28 and TRBJ1-2; TRBD1 matches at 10 bases. This CDR3 region has 14 residues. The germline V gene has CDR1 MDHEN and CDR2 SYDVKM. V lost 8 bases to trimming and J lost 4 bases; unmatched junction nucleotides: 7. The chain's CDR3 is CASVPDRGIYGYTF. In DNA, the CDR3 is TGTGCCAGCGTCCCGGACAGGGGGATCTATGGCTACACCTTC.

The chain couples TRBV7-9 to TRBJ2-1, with no clear D. Germline CDR1 is SEHNR and CDR2 is FQNEAQ (reference sequence). The CDR3 spans 14 residues. Trimming removed 0 bases from V and 3 bases from J, with 6 bases in between. The CDR3 region has the DNA TGTGCCAGCAGCTTAGCACCTAGCTACAATGAGCAGTTCTTC. It is translated as CASSLAPSYNEQFF. Using reference TRBV7-9 and TRBJ2-1 for the parts outside the CDR3, the full variable domain is DTGVSQNPRHKITKRGQNVTFRCDPISEHNRLYWYRQTLGQGPEFLTYFQNEAQLEKSRLLSDRFSAERPKGSFSTLEIQRTEQGDSAMYLCASSLAPSYNEQFFGPGTRLTVL.

The chain is built from TRBV20-1 and TRBJ2-1; D perhaps matches TRBD2 (6 bases). The V gene's germline CDR1 is DFQATT and CDR2 SNEGSKA (reference sequence). V lost 5 bases and J lost 3, with 17 bases in between. The length of the CDR3 is 15 residues. The CDR3 nucleotides read TGCAGTGCTTCTCCTCCCGTGGGACTCTACAATGAGCAGTTCTTC. It translates to CSASPPVGLYNEQFF.

This clonotype was picked up a small number of times. J is TRBJ2-4 and V is TRBV24-1, with D possibly being TRBD1 (5 bases). The germline V gene has CDR1 KGHDR and CDR2 SFDVKD. V was pared by 8 bases and J by 6 bases, with 10 bases between. The CDR3 consists of 12 residues. CDR3 bases: TGTGCCACCAAAGGGGAAGGAAACATTCAGTACTTC. Its translation is CATKGEGNIQYF.

V is TRBV7-2 and J is TRBJ2-3, with 8 nucleotides matching TRBD1. Trimming removed 5 bases from V and 4 bases from J; junction bases left unmatched: 8. Germline V gives CDR1 SGHTA, CDR2 FQGNSA. This CDR3 has 15 amino acids. The CDR3 DNA reads TGTGCCAGCAGCCTTCAAATACAGGGGGCAGATACGCAGTATTTT. This translates into CASSLQIQGADTQYF.

The rearrangement links TRBV7-8 to TRBJ1-2, with D maybe TRBD1 (5 bases). V lost 1 base and J 4 bases, leaving 10 bases between the germline ends. The CDR3 loop spans 14 amino acids. Germline CDR1 SGHVS, CDR2 FQNEAQ. CDR3 coding DNA: TGTGCCAGCAGCTTAGTACGCCAGGGCTATGGCTACACCTTC. It is translated as CASSLVRQGYGYTF. Based on the CDR3 plus reference TRBV7-8 and TRBJ1-2, the full variable domain is GAGVSQSPRYKVAKRGQDVALRCDPISGHVSLFWYQQALGQGPEFLTYFQNEAQLDKSGLPSDRFFAERPEGSVSTLKIQRTQQEDSAVYLCASSLVRQGYGYTFGSGTRLTVV.

This clonotype was observed a few times. This chain links TRBV24-1 with TRBJ2-5; the match to TRBD1 covers 12 bases. Germline V gene sequence: CDR1 KGHDR, CDR2 SFDVKD. V trimming: 4 bases; J trimming: 3 bases; junction bases outside the gene matches: 5. The CDR3 totals 16 residues. DNA for the CDR3: TGTGCCACCAGTGACACCGGGACAGGGGGCAAAGAGACCCAGTACTTC. This gives the protein CATSDTGTGGKETQYF.

The chain recombines TRBV9 with TRBJ2-5, with D possibly TRBD2 on 5 matching bases. V was shortened by 0 bases and J by 5 bases, with 11 bases between the two germline ends. Germline values: CDR1 SGDLS, CDR2 YYNGEE. The CDR3 is 14 amino acids. The CDR3 sequence is CASSVGGSWETQYF. DNA for the CDR3: TGTGCCAGCAGCGTAGGAGGGAGTTGGGAGACCCAGTACTTC.

The chain is built from TRBV29-1 and TRBJ2-7; the D call may be TRBD1 or TRBD2 (5 bases each). Trimming left V 7 bases short and J 0 bases short, with 16 bases between. This CDR3 has 14 residues. The germline CDR1 and CDR2 sequences are SQVTM and ANQGSEA. The CDR3 DNA is TGCAGCGCAATAGGGACGGGTAGCTCCTACGAGCAGTACTTC. Translated, it gives CSAIGTGSSYEQYF.

The J gene is TRBJ1-2, the V gene TRBV6-1, with 10 bases lining up with TRBD1. The V segment lost 2 bases and the J segment 7 bases; nucleotides outside the gene matches: 4. The CDR3 contains 14 residues. Germline CDR1 is MNHNS and CDR2 is SASEGT. The CDR3 nucleotides read TGTGCCAGCAGTGAATGGGACAGGGGAGGTGGCTACACCTTC. Protein product: CASSEWDRGGGYTF.

This clonotype was observed once. The V call is TRBV12-3 or TRBV12-4, the J call TRBJ1-2; no definite D call. This CDR3 region has 15 residues. The V end was cut by 5 bases, the J end by 5 bases, with 18 bases between. The CDR3: CASSQIPPQSYGYTF. CDR3 coding DNA: TGTGCCAGCAGTCAAATACCCCCCCAGTCTTATGGCTACACCTTC.

The count of this clonotype is one. The gene calls are TRBV6-4 and TRBJ2-4, with 7 bases aligning to TRBD1. Germline V gene sequence: CDR1 MRHNA, CDR2 SNTAGT. The CDR3 covers 14 residues. The V and J ends lost 8 bases and 8 bases, in that order; junction bases with no gene match: 12. The CDR3 loop reads CASRSTPQGDIQYF. As DNA, the CDR3 is TGTGCCAGCCGGTCAACCCCCCAGGGGGACATTCAGTACTTC.

The chain recombines TRBV5-4 with TRBJ1-2; 8 bases are shared with TRBD1. The J segment lost 3 bases and the V segment lost 2 bases, leaving 6 bases of the junction unmatched. There are 15 residues in the CDR3. In germline, CDR1 is SGHNT, CDR2 YYREEE (reference sequence). This CDR3 is CASSLGQGLDYGYTF. Written as DNA, the CDR3 is TGTGCCAGCAGCTTAGGACAGGGCCTTGACTATGGCTACACCTTC.

This clonotype came up once. The J gene is TRBJ2-5, the V gene TRBV12-3 or TRBV12-4; TRBD2 aligns across 7 bases. The CDR3 length is 15 residues. After removal of 1 base from V and 4 bases from J, the junction contained 6 bases not matched to a gene. This CDR3 is CASSLVSASGETQYF. DNA for the CDR3: TGTGCCAGCAGTTTAGTCTCGGCTAGCGGAGAGACCCAGTACTTC.

This clonotype was recorded a few times. The chain uses TRBV24-1 and TRBJ2-3; TRBD2 aligns across 8 bases. The V gene's germline CDR1 is KGHDR and CDR2 SFDVKD. The V gene end was trimmed by 7 bases and the J gene end by 8 bases; junction bases not matched to a gene: 1. This CDR3 has 11 amino acids. Written as DNA, the CDR3 is TGTGCCACCAGCGGGGGGGCTACGCAGTATTTT. Encoded protein: CATSGGATQYF.

This clonotype was observed a few times. The chain carries TRBV7-2 and TRBJ1-4, with 7 bases that match TRBD1. Germline V CDR1 and CDR2: SGHTA, FQGNSA. V shed 5 bases and J 12 bases; nucleotides not matched to a gene: 12. The CDR3 covers 14 residues. CDR3 in DNA: TGTGCCAGCAGCCGGGCGGGGCCAGGGGGGGAACTGTTTTTT. Encoded protein: CASSRAGPGGELFF.

In this sample, this clonotype turned up a few times. CDR3 nucleotide sequence: TGCAGTGCATTTCCGGGACAGGGGATCACTGAAGCTTTCTTT. Its translation is CSAFPGQGITEAFF. The rearrangement links TRBV20-1 to TRBJ1-1, with TRBD1 matching over 10 bases. The J segment lost 4 bases and the V segment lost 6 bases, leaving 8 bases of the junction unmatched. The CDR3 consists of 14 residues. Germline-derived CDR1 and CDR2 are DFQATT and SNEGSKA (reference sequence).

V is TRBV5-4 and J is TRBJ1-2; TRBD1 is a possible D gene (5 bases). V was cut by 0 bases and J by 3 bases, with 9 bases left in between. In germline, CDR1 is SGHNT, CDR2 YYREEE (reference sequence). The CDR3 contains 14 residues. Written as DNA, the CDR3 is TGTGCCAGCAGCTTGGGATTGGGGGACTATGGCTACACCTTC. As protein: CASSLGLGDYGYTF.

The CDR3 DNA is TGTGCCAGCGGGGTCGGCCCTTACAATGAGCAGTTCTTC. Protein sequence: CASGVGPYNEQFF. The chain carries TRBV6-1 and TRBJ2-1; no clear D. The CDR3 has 13 amino acids. V lost 8 bases, J lost 4 bases, and 12 bases lay in between. CDR1 is MNHNS, CDR2 SASEGT, per germline.

J is TRBJ1-2 and V is TRBV6-2 or TRBV6-3, with 7 bases that match TRBD1. The CDR3 is 12 amino acids. After removal of 5 bases from V and 8 bases from J, the junction contained 5 bases not matched to a gene. In germline, CDR1 is MNHEY, CDR2 SVGEGT. The CDR3 region is CASSPYRGGYTF. The CDR3 nucleotides are TGTGCCAGCAGTCCCTACAGGGGCGGCTACACCTTC.

The chain carries TRBV28 and TRBJ1-3; unclear D gene. With 4 bases removed from V and 2 bases from J, the gap between germline ends came to 9 bases. The germline V gene encodes CDR1 MDHEN and CDR2 SYDVKM. The CDR3 sequence is 14 residues long. CDR3 amino acids: CASSSPLTGNTIYF. CDR3 DNA: TGTGCCAGCAGTTCCCCCTTGACTGGAAACACCATATATTTT.

This clonotype was detected once. Here the CDR3 reads CAWSAGTGLSNQPQHF. The CDR3, as DNA: TGTGCCTGGAGTGCCGGGACAGGGCTTAGCAATCAGCCCCAGCATTTT. The chain has TRBV30 and TRBJ1-5, with 9 bases fitting TRBD1. Germline V lookup: CDR1 GTSNPN, CDR2 SVGIG (reference sequence). J lost 0 bases, V lost 1 base, and 4 bases had no gene match. The CDR3 totals 16 residues. The variable domain in full, with the rest retrieved from reference TRBV30 and TRBJ1-5, is SQTIHQWPATLVQPVGSPLSLECTVEGTSNPNLYWYRQAAGRGLQLLFYSVGIGQISSEVPQNLSASRPQDRQFILSSKKLLLSDSGFYLCAWSAGTGLSNQPQHFGDGTRLSIL.

The gene calls are TRBV20-1 and TRBJ1-2; 8 bases agree with TRBD1. Germline loops: CDR1 DFQATT, CDR2 SNEGSKA (reference sequence). Trimming at V came to 3 bases and at J to 2 bases, leaving 5 bases not matched to a gene. The CDR3 loop spans 14 amino acids. CDR3 in amino acids: CSARTGVANYGYTF. The CDR3 bases are TGCAGTGCTAGGACAGGGGTTGCCAACTATGGCTACACCTTC.

The chain employs TRBV12-3 or TRBV12-4 and TRBJ2-5; the D gene could be TRBD1 or TRBD2 (5 bases each). The CDR3 consists of 15 residues. Between the trimmed V and J ends, which lost 3 bases and 2 bases, there was a span of 13 bases. CDR3 bases: TGTGCCAGCAGTTTTTCTAGTGGGGGTCAAGAGACCCAGTACTTC. This encodes CASSFSSGGQETQYF.

The chain employs TRBV27 and TRBJ1-2; D remains unclear. V dropped 6 bases and J dropped 4 bases, with 15 bases sitting between them. Germline V gives CDR1 MNHEY, CDR2 SMNVEV (reference sequence). The CDR3 runs to 14 residues. The CDR3 spells CASRDGRTFYGYTF. The CDR3 coding sequence is TGTGCCAGCAGGGACGGTCGCACGTTCTATGGCTACACCTTC.

This clonotype has just a few counts. The chain employs TRBV20-1 and TRBJ2-2, with 9 bases that match TRBD2. CDR3 length: 16 residues. Germline V gene sequence: CDR1 DFQATT, CDR2 SNEGSKA (reference sequence). V was clipped by 2 bases and J by 4 bases; unmatched bases: 8. The CDR3 spells CSARTGGGAVTGELFF. Written as DNA, the CDR3 is TGCAGTGCTAGAACGGGCGGGGGGGCGGTCACCGGGGAGCTGTTTTTT.

The chain combines TRBV20-1 with TRBJ2-5; TRBD2 might be the D (5 bases). V dropped 0 bases and J dropped 5 bases, with 13 bases sitting between them. This CDR3 spans 14 amino acids. The germline V gene has CDR1 DFQATT and CDR2 SNEGSKA (reference sequence). DNA for the CDR3: TGCAGTGCTAGAGATGTAAGCGGTGGGGAGACCCAGTACTTC. It specifies CSARDVSGGETQYF.

This clonotype appeared a single time. The chain recombines TRBV2 with TRBJ2-3; 8 positions agree with TRBD2. Germline V gene lookup returns CDR1 SNHLY and CDR2 FYNNEI. The J segment lost 7 bases and the V segment lost 3 bases, leaving 9 bases of the junction unmatched. The CDR3 has 15 amino acids. This CDR3 reads CASSEGRGARYTQYF. CDR3 in DNA: TGTGCCAGCAGTGAGGGGCGGGGGGCCCGGTATACGCAGTATTTT.

The rearrangement joins TRBV10-3 to TRBJ2-7; D unclear. Germline CDR1 is ENHRY and CDR2 is SYGVKD. This CDR3 is 13 amino acids long. V was trimmed by 8 bases and J by 0 bases, leaving 11 bases between them. This CDR3 reads CAIWTESSYEQYF. CDR3 sequence (DNA): TGTGCCATCTGGACGGAGAGCTCCTACGAGCAGTACTTC.

The chain uses TRBV19 and TRBJ2-2, with 8 nucleotides matching TRBD1. CDR3 length equals 17 residues. Germline loops: CDR1 LNHDA, CDR2 SQIVND (reference sequence). V shed 6 bases, J shed 1 base, and the junction held 10 bases outside the gene matches. The CDR3 reads CASRRPGTGENTGELFF. CDR3 coding DNA: TGTGCCAGTAGACGTCCCGGGACAGGCGAGAACACCGGGGAGCTGTTTTTT.